This TCR beta chain came from a study of CD8 T cell repertoires and HIV-1 epitope variants. Study-level background: Epitopes were three Gag families plus Nef HW9 and YT9.

Repertoires were generated with immunoSEQ multiplex PCR, while TCRdb's copy carries only in-frame clones and drops some. The sample has 95,000 or so clones; 70% to 75% are singletons. This TCR was sampled from a male donor with HIV. Sequencing was done on a sample of uncultured baseline CD8+ T cells from peripheral blood mononuclear cells (PBMCs).

This CDR3 is CASSSFTGVANYGYTF. DNA of the CDR3: TGTGCCAGCAGTTCATTTACAGGGGTAGCGAACTATGGCTACACCTTC. The rearrangement joins TRBV6-6 to TRBJ1-2; 7 bases map to TRBD1. Germline loops: CDR1 MNHNY, CDR2 SVGAGI (reference sequence). Trimming cost V 4 bases and J 2 bases; bases outside gene matches: 10. There are 16 residues in the CDR3.